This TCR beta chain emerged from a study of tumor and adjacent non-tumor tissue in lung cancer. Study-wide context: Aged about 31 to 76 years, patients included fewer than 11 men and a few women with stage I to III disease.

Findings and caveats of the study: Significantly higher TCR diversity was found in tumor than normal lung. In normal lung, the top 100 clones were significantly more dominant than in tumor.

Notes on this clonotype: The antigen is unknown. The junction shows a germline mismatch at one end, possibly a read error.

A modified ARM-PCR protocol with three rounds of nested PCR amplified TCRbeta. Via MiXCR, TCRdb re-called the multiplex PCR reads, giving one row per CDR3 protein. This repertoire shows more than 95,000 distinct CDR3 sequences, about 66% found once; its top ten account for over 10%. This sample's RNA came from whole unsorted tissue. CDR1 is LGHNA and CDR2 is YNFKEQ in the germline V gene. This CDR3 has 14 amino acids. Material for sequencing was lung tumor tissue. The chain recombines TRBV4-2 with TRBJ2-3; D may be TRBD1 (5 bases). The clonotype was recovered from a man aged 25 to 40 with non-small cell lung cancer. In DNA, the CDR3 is TGTGTCAGCAGGGCGGCGGTTAACACAGATACGCCGTATTTT. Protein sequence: CVSRAAVNTDTPYF.